The T cell receptor beta chain under discussion was sequenced for a study of T cells after yellow fever vaccination (dated by TCRdb to about 2019). At the level of the whole study: The SMART-Seq v4 Ultra Low Input RNA kit was used to prepare libraries from fractions with low cell numbers. Blood samples were taken at several timepoints before and after primary and secondary immunization, and bulk PBMC replicates and cell subsets were isolated. Bulk TCR alpha and beta repertoires were sequenced longitudinally to track T-cell clones before and after primary and booster YFV17D yellow fever vaccination. Two healthy male donors made up the cohort, one aged 18 to 30 years and the other aged 30 to 40 years.

Interpreted using the paper, the treatment or condition label stands for: live attenuated yellow fever vaccine strain. A standard Ficoll-Paque protocol was used to isolate PBMCs from peripheral blood. CD4 and CD8 T-cell fractions were isolated with Dynabeads CD4 and CD8 positive selection kits. RNA was extracted with TriZol from bulk PBMCs, CD4 and CD8 fractions, and dextramer-positive and dextramer-negative fractions. TCR cDNA was synthesized by 5'RACE template switching, which introduced a universal primer site and unique molecular identifiers. Priming for cDNA synthesis came from both the TCR alpha and TCR beta constant segments. Libraries were amplified in two PCR steps, with sample barcodes and sequencing adapters added in the second step. Sequencing of libraries was done on Illumina HiSeq 2500 (2x100 bp) or NovaSeq (2x150 bp). In the authors' own workflow: MIGEC was used to demultiplex reads and collapse the reads into UMI consensus sequences, and MiXCR was used for V(D)J alignment. Vaccine-responding clonotypes were defined with edgeR using replicate PBMC samples, requiring FDR below 0.01 and a log2 fold change above 5 up to day 15. Each bulk clonotype received a CD4 or CD8 identity based on whether the sequenced CD4 or CD8 repertoire contained that clonotype at higher abundance. TCRdb trimmed the raw reads at Q25, called clones with MiXCR and kept productive beta chains. Each entry is one CDR3 protein sequence, shown with its most common DNA and genes. TCRdb's processing, not the authors', yielded these V and J calls. Counted in this sample were a few hundred thousand distinct CDR3 sequences; 13% of them appeared once. The ten largest clones represent 0.5% to 0.6% of the sample.

Overall results and qualifications from the work: Compared with the primary T-cell response, the secondary T-cell response was weaker but faster, peaking on day 5 rather than day 15. A small fraction of clonotypes showed up in both the CD4 and CD8 compartments, probably as a result of convergent recombination. Because abundant contaminating clonotypes from the bulk population could be contained in FACS-sorted repertoires, computational filtering was required. Only two donors were included in the study, so the extent to which the findings can be generalized is limited. After the booster, most clones that had expanded after primary vaccination were detected again (nearly 98% of CD4 and roughly nine tenths of CD8), suggesting broad maintenance of memory.

This clonotype has only a few counts. This receptor's antigen is unknown. No quality values exist for individual bases; no much larger clone is one base distant. The germline V end is reduced by 6 bases and the J end by 8 bases; junction bases left unmatched: 7. CDR1 and CDR2 (MNHEY, SMNVEV) derive from the germline V gene (reference sequence). Taken from cysteine to phenylalanine, the CDR3 has 13 residues. The entry retains the CDR3 DNA only, 39 bases that are in frame from base 1. The TCR sequence derives from a young man who received the YFV17D yellow fever vaccine. The chain was built from TRBV27 and TRBJ1-2; 9 bases in the middle match TRBD1. The sequencing used CD4+ T cells sorted from PBMCs, collected 45 days after the yellow fever booster vaccination. Read as DNA, the sequence is TGTGCCAGCAGAACTACAGGGGGCAAAGGCTACACCTTC. Its translation is CASRTTGGKGYTF.